The rows below give T cell receptor beta chains drawn from one sample of a study of tumor-infiltrating lymphocytes in primary liver carcinoma. TCRdb re-called the multiplex PCR reads through MiXCR, storing one row per CDR3 protein. The table lists fewer than 50,000 distinct CDR3 sequences, roughly 80% of them singletons, with around two fifths in the top ten. The sequencing input was tumor-adjacent normal liver tissue. These receptors came from a woman aged 30 to 39 with primary liver carcinoma and hepatitis B virus infection. The conserved cysteine and the conserved F or W are not part of the CDR3 here.

v_call	j_call	cdr3_aa
TRBV9	TRBJ2-3	ASSIRDRNTDTQY
TRBV4-2	TRBJ1-6	ANSQPWDLLNNSPLR
TRBV12-3/TRBV12-4	TRBJ2-3	ASRQDTDTQY
TRBV12-3/TRBV12-4	TRBJ2-5	ASSYSGTGWIQTQY
TRBV29-1	TRBJ2-3	SVLQEGRPDTQY
TRBV4-2	TRBJ2-1	AGNLGTSWRAEVNEQF
TRBV7-9	TRBJ2-3	VSSRNSGFSDTQY
TRBV6-1	TRBJ2-5	VSSVLGGPEETQY
TRBV6-5	TRBJ2-5	ASSYDEKETQY
TRBV11-3	TRBJ2-3	ASSLGLWPTYTDRQY
TRBV6-1	TRBJ2-7	ASSKREVYEQY
TRBV12-3/TRBV12-4	TRBJ2-5	VSSPGTGDMETQH
TRBV6-5	TRBJ2-2	AGSYGLAPNTGELF
TRBV6-5	TRBJ2-1	ASKPGGINEQF
TRBV6-1	TRBJ1-6	ASTVMDGNSPFH
TRBV10-3	TRBJ2-2	AFSEPHNLNTGGLL
TRBV4-2	TRBJ2-5	ASSQGGISGAATQY
TRBV10-2	TRBJ1-1	ASSREGQGATGAF
TRBV11-2	TRBJ2-3	ASSHRGSGSPTVTQY
TRBV6-2/TRBV6-3	TRBJ1-5	ASSYEPPRPQH
TRBV11-3	.	ASSPTGLGTDTQH
TRBV29-1	TRBJ1-2	SVARELGFI
TRBV20-1	TRBJ2-3	SAIYGTGSTDTQY
TRBV4-1	TRBJ2-5	ANSGGGETLY
TRBV4-3	TRBJ2-3	ASSQSVWLSDPDDTQY